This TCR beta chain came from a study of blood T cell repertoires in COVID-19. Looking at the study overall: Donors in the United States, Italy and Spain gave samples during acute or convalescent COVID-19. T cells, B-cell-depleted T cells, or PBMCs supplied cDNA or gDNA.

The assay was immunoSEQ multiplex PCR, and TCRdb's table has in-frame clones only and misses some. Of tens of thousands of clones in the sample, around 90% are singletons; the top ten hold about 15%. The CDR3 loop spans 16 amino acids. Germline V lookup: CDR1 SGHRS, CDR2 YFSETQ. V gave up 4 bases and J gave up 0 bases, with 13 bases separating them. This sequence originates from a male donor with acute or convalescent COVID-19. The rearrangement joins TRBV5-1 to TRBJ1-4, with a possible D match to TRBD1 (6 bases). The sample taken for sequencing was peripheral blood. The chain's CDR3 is CASSLTTGSTNEKLFF. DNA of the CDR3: TGCGCCAGCAGCCTCACTACAGGGTCAACTAATGAAAAACTGTTTTTT.